Following are 28 T cell receptor beta chains from one sample sequenced in a study of tumor T cells in aggressive B-cell lymphoma. The repertoire was sequenced with immunoSEQ multiplex PCR; TCRdb's copy has only in-frame clones and lacks some. The sample lists under 2,500 clones; 85% to 95% were seen once. Sequenced material: tumor tissue. The receptors derive from an adult with diffuse large B cell lymphoma.

V gene TRBV27 combines with J gene TRBJ2-7, with a weak D call TRBD2 (5 bases). Trimming left V 4 bases short and J 1 base short, with 11 bases between. Germline CDR1 is MNHEY and CDR2 is SMNVEV (reference sequence). The CDR3 totals 14 residues. The chain's CDR3 is CASSWADLSYEQYF. DNA for the CDR3: TGTGCCAGCAGTTGGGCGGACTTATCCTACGAGCAGTACTTC.

The chain links TRBV27 to TRBJ2-1; 12 bases agree with TRBD2. V lost 5 bases, J lost 7 bases, and 12 bases stayed unmatched. Germline CDR1 and CDR2: MNHEY and SMNVEV (reference sequence). This CDR3 comprises 17 residues. CDR3 loop: CASSPQLAGGVRNEQFF. Here the CDR3 DNA reads TGTGCCAGCAGTCCCCAGCTAGCGGGAGGGGTTAGGAATGAGCAGTTCTTC.

This CDR3 is CASSQRQGGVENEQFF. For the CDR3, the DNA is TGTGCCAGCAGCCAGCGTCAAGGGGGAGTTGAGAATGAGCAGTTCTTC. The V and J genes are TRBV13 and TRBJ2-1, with D possibly matching TRBD1 (6 bases). The CDR3 has 16 residues. From germline, CDR1 is PRHDT and CDR2 FYEKMQ (reference sequence). Trimming shortened V by 5 bases and J by 7 bases, and 21 bases separated the two germline ends.

The rearrangement joins TRBV5-1 to TRBJ1-1; the match to TRBD1 covers 8 bases. Germline V gene lookup returns CDR1 SGHRS and CDR2 YFSETQ. The CDR3 contains 12 residues. V lost 0 bases, J lost 8 bases, and 0 bases stayed unmatched. The CDR3 reads CASSLGTGEAFF. DNA for the CDR3: TGCGCCAGCAGCTTGGGGACAGGGGAAGCTTTCTTT.

The chain recombines TRBV28 with TRBJ2-5; 8 bases are shared with TRBD1. CDR3 size: 12 residues. Looked up from germline, CDR1 is MDHEN and CDR2 is SYDVKM. The V and J ends lost 2 bases and 7 bases, in that order; junction bases with no gene match: 0. For the CDR3, the DNA is TGTGCCAGCAGTTTAGGACAGGGGACCCAGTACTTC. This gives the protein CASSLGQGTQYF.

V usage is TRBV28 and J usage is TRBJ2-1; the match to TRBD2 covers 7 bases. The length of the CDR3 is 14 residues. Per the germline V gene, CDR1 is MDHEN and CDR2 is SYDVKM. The trim removed 2 bases at V and 7 bases at J, leaving 5 bases unmatched. CDR3 DNA: TGTGCCAGCAGTTTAGGCGGGAGTACGAATGAGCAGTTCTTC. Protein: CASSLGGSTNEQFF.

The chain has TRBV7-8 and TRBJ2-5, with D possibly being TRBD1 (5 bases). Per the germline V gene, CDR1 is SGHVS and CDR2 is FQNEAQ. CDR3 length: 15 amino acids. CDR3 in DNA: TGTGCAGCAAGAACCCAAGGGGCGGCCAGAGAGACCCAGTACTTC. It specifies CAARTQGAARETQYF. The entire variable domain, with the rest obtained from reference TRBV7-8 and TRBJ2-5, is as follows: GAGVSQSPRYKVAKRGQDVALRCDPISGHVSLFWYQQALGQGPEFLTYFQNEAQLDKSGLPSDRFFAERPEGSVSTLKIQRTQQEDSAVYLCAARTQGAARETQYFGPGTRLLVL.

The rearrangement joins TRBV5-1 to TRBJ2-7; 8 bases map to TRBD1. V lost 3 bases, J lost 4 bases, and 6 bases stayed unmatched. The length of the CDR3 is 14 residues. The germline gives CDR1 SGHRS, CDR2 YFSETQ. The CDR3, as DNA: TGCGCCAGCAGCTCAGGGGGCGTCAGTTACGAGCAGTACTTC. Its translation is CASSSGGVSYEQYF.

CDR3: CASSLVGTSGRPYEQYF. The DNA for the CDR3 is TGTGCCAGCAGCTTAGTCGGGACTAGCGGGAGGCCCTACGAGCAGTACTTC. The genes are TRBV7-2 and TRBJ2-7; TRBD2 matches 15 bases. This CDR3 is 17 amino acids long. Germline V CDR1 and CDR2: SGHTA, FQGNSA. With 1 base clipped from V and 2 bases from J, the junction kept 3 bases outside the gene matches.

V is TRBV28 and J is TRBJ1-5, with TRBD1 identical over 8 bases. The germline V gene has CDR1 MDHEN and CDR2 SYDVKM. The CDR3 totals 13 residues. V was clipped by 10 bases and J by 4 bases; unmatched bases: 6. The CDR3 coding sequence is TGTGCCATTGGACAGGGTGGAAATCAGCCCCAGCATTTT. The encoded protein is CAIGQGGNQPQHF.

This sequence joins TRBV5-1 and TRBJ2-2; D remains ambiguous. Trimming shortened V by 7 bases and J by 1 base, and 11 bases separated the two germline ends. Germline values: CDR1 SGHRS, CDR2 YFSETQ. The CDR3 is 14 amino acids. CDR3 region: CASHLTENTGELFF. Here the CDR3 DNA reads TGCGCCAGCCATCTGACTGAGAACACCGGGGAGCTGTTTTTT.

As concerns this clone: Its ends do not fully match the called genes, so a read error is possible. The J gene is TRBJ2-2, the V gene TRBV28; 7 nucleotides line up with TRBD2. CDR3 length equals 14 residues. Germline assignment: CDR1 MDHEN and CDR2 SYDVKM. Here the CDR3 reads CASGGGLNTGELFF. The CDR3, as DNA: TGTGCCAGCGGGGGAGGGCTGAACACTGGGGAGCTGTTTTTT.

The chain couples TRBV7-3 to TRBJ2-1, with TRBD2 matching over 14 bases. With 5 bases clipped from V and 9 bases from J, the junction kept 6 bases outside the gene matches. This CDR3 contains 15 residues. The germline gives CDR1 SGHTA, CDR2 FQGTGA. The CDR3 DNA sequence: TGTGCCAGCAGCAAGGGACTAGCGGGAGCGGTTGAGCAGTTCTTC. Its protein product is CASSKGLAGAVEQFF.

This clone was seen once. The chain combines TRBV18 with TRBJ2-5, with D possibly matching TRBD1 (6 bases). CDR3 length: 14 amino acids. Germline lookup yields CDR1 KGHSH and CDR2 LQKENI. Trimming stripped 3 bases from V and 2 bases from J, with 10 bases between. DNA for the CDR3: TGTGCCAGCTCACCGCCAGGGGCACAAGAGACCCAGTACTTC. Encoded protein: CASSPPGAQETQYF.

This chain connects TRBV11-2 to TRBJ1-3; D is unresolved. The CDR3 is 12 amino acids. Germline V gene data show CDR1 as SGHAT and CDR2 as FQNNGV. DNA of the CDR3: TGTGCAGGCAGCGCGGGGGGAAACACCATATATTTT. It encodes CAGSAGGNTIYF.

As to this clone: Other DNA sequences in the sample encode the same CDR3. V and J are TRBV5-1 and TRBJ2-2; 12 bases align to TRBD1. V trimming: 5 bases; J trimming: 6 bases; junction bases outside the gene matches: 2. Germline lookup yields CDR1 SGHRS and CDR2 YFSETQ. The CDR3 runs 14 residues. Here the CDR3 DNA reads TGCGCCAGCAGGGGGACAGGGGGCCCCGGGGAGCTGTTTTTT. It translates to CASRGTGGPGELFF.

J is TRBJ1-2 and V is TRBV6-5, with a possible D match to TRBD1 (6 bases). V was pared by 5 bases and J by 8 bases, with 15 bases between. The CDR3 extends over 13 amino acids. Germline assignment: CDR1 MNHEY and CDR2 SVGAGI. The CDR3 DNA is TGTGCCAGCAGTCTAAAGGGTACAGGGGGCTACACCTTC. This translates into CASSLKGTGGYTF.

The chain recombines TRBV5-6 with TRBJ2-3, with 7 bases identical to TRBD2. CDR3 length: 15 amino acids. Trimming removed 3 bases from V and 6 bases from J; junction bases left unmatched: 10. The germline gives CDR1 SGHDT, CDR2 YYEEEE. The CDR3 is CASSSLAGESDTQYF. For the CDR3, the DNA is TGTGCCAGCAGCTCCCTGGCGGGAGAGTCGGATACGCAGTATTTT.

The chain carries TRBV27 and TRBJ2-1; D uncertain. The V gene lost 2 bases and the J gene lost 6 bases, with 8 bases spanning the gap. The CDR3 extends over 13 amino acids. The germline V gene encodes CDR1 MNHEY and CDR2 SMNVEV (reference sequence). The CDR3 DNA is TGTGCCAGCAGTTTAGGGCAGATCAATGAGCAGTTCTTC. Its protein is CASSLGQINEQFF.

This chain uses TRBV4-1 with TRBJ2-1; 8 positions match TRBD2. The CDR3 extends over 16 amino acids. After removal of 2 bases from V and 4 bases from J, the junction contained 7 bases not matched to a gene. CDR1 MGHRA and CDR2 YSYEKL come from the germline V gene. The chain's CDR3 is CASSQMASGYYNEQFF. DNA for the CDR3: TGCGCCAGCAGCCAAATGGCTAGCGGGTATTACAATGAGCAGTTCTTC.

This clone is a singleton in its sample. The V call is TRBV1, the J call TRBJ2-7; the D segment call TRBD2 is taken from the table without a DNA check. TRBV1 is labeled a pseudogene. This CDR3 contains 17 residues. CDR3 DNA: TGCACCAGCAGCCAAGTAGCGGGCTCCGGACTAGCGGATGAGCAGTACTTC. It specifies CTSSQVAGSGLADEQYF.

In its sample, this clone was seen once. This chain uses TRBV28 with TRBJ2-1, with D unresolved. This CDR3 spans 15 amino acids. Trimming pared 3 bases from V and 3 bases from J, leaving 12 bases between. CDR1 and CDR2 (germline): MDHEN, SYDVKM. CDR3 protein: CASSFTSAYYNEQFF. Here the CDR3 DNA reads TGTGCCAGCAGTTTTACGAGTGCTTACTACAATGAGCAGTTCTTC.

The rearrangement uses TRBV7-8 and TRBJ2-6; D is unclear. V lost 0 bases to trimming and J lost 2 bases, with 8 bases between them. The CDR3 covers 16 residues. Germline assignment: CDR1 SGHVS and CDR2 FQNEAQ. The CDR3 loop is CASSLAGVPGANVLTF. The CDR3 DNA is TGTGCCAGCAGCTTAGCGGGCGTCCCTGGGGCCAACGTCCTGACTTTC.

The V call is TRBV18, the J call TRBJ2-3; D remains ambiguous. The CDR3 totals 15 residues. Germline CDR1 reads KGHSH; CDR2 reads LQKENI. The V and J ends lost 0 bases and 1 base respectively, with 8 bases between them. The CDR3 region has the DNA TGTGCCAGCTCACCACCAGAAACACGCACAGATACGCAGTATTTT. As protein: CASSPPETRTDTQYF.

This rearrangement joins TRBV29-1 to TRBJ1-2; no definite D call. Germline V CDR1 and CDR2: SQVTM, ANQGSEA. The CDR3 contains 12 residues. The V gene lost 4 bases and the J gene lost 6 bases, with 12 bases spanning the gap. CDR3 in DNA: TGCAGCGTTGTAGACCCCGCGGATGGCTACACCTTC. It is translated as CSVVDPADGYTF. Looking up the rest from reference TRBV29-1 and TRBJ1-2 gives the full variable domain: SAVISQKPSRDICQRGTSLTIQCQVDSQVTMMFWYRQQPGQSLTLIATANQGSEATYESGFVIDKFPISRPNLTFSTLTVSNMSPEDSSIYLCSVVDPADGYTFGSGTRLTVV.

The chain is built from TRBV5-1 and TRBJ2-1; 13 positions match TRBD2. Germline CDR1 SGHRS, CDR2 YFSETQ. CDR3 length: 17 amino acids. V shed 4 bases, J shed 7 bases, and the junction held 11 bases outside the gene matches. CDR3 amino acids: CASSPGTSGTNYNEQFF. The CDR3 coding sequence is TGCGCCAGCAGCCCGGGGACTAGCGGGACCAACTATAATGAGCAGTTCTTC.

The chain links TRBV7-9 to TRBJ2-1; possible D gene TRBD1, 5 bases. The CDR3 consists of 13 residues. CDR1 SEHNR and CDR2 FQNEAQ come from the germline V gene (reference sequence). V was cut by 3 bases and J by 11 bases, with 14 bases left in between. The CDR3 loop is CASSLLGQGKQFF. CDR3 nucleotide sequence: TGTGCCAGCAGCTTGCTGGGCCAGGGCAAGCAGTTCTTC.

The genes are TRBV7-8 and TRBJ2-7, with D uncertain. This CDR3 is 14 amino acids long. Germline V gene data show CDR1 as SGHVS and CDR2 as FQNEAQ. V lost 1 base and J 0 bases, leaving 7 bases between the germline ends. The CDR3 nucleotides are TGTGCCAGCAGCTTAGATCCTTCCTCCTACGAGCAGTACTTC. Amino acids: CASSLDPSSYEQYF.